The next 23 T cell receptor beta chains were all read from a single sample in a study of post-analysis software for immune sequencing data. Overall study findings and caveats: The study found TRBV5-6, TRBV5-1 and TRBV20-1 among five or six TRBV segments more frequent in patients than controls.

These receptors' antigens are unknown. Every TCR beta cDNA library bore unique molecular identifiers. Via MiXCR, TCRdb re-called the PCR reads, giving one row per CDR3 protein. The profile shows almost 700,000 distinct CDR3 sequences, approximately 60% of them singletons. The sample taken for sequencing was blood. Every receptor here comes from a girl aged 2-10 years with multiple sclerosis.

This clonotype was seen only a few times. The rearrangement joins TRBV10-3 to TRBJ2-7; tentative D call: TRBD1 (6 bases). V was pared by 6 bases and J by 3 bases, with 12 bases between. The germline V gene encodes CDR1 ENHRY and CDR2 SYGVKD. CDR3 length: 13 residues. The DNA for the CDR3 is TGTGCCATCAGGGACACAGGGAACTACGAGCAGTACTTC. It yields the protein CAIRDTGNYEQYF.

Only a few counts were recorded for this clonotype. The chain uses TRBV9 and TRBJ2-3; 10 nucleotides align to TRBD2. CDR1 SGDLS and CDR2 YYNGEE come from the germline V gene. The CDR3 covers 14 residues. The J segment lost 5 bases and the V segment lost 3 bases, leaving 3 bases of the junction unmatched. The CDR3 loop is CASSASGSGDTQYF. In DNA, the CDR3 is TGTGCCAGCAGCGCTAGCGGGAGTGGAGATACGCAGTATTTT.

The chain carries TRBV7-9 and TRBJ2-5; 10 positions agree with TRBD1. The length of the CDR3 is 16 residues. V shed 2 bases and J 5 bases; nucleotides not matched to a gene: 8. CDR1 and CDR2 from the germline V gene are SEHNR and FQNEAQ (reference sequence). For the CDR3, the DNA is TGTGCCAGCAGCTTACCCCGGACAGGGGGGACTGAGACCCAGTACTTC. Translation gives CASSLPRTGGTETQYF. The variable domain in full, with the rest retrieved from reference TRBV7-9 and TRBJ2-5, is DTGVSQNPRHKITKRGQNVTFRCDPISEHNRLYWYRQTLGQGPEFLTYFQNEAQLEKSRLLSDRFSAERPKGSFSTLEIQRTEQGDSAMYLCASSLPRTGGTETQYFGPGTRLLVL.

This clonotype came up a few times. As DNA, the CDR3 is TGTGCCAGCAGTTACTCGGGGGGAAACACCTACGAGCAGTACTTC. Translation: CASSYSGGNTYEQYF. The chain is built from TRBV6-6 and TRBJ2-7, with D perhaps TRBD2 (6 bases). Germline CDR1 reads MNHNY; CDR2 reads SVGAGI (reference sequence). Trimming took off 0 bases at V and 2 bases at J, with 11 bases between the two ends. This CDR3 is built from 15 residues.

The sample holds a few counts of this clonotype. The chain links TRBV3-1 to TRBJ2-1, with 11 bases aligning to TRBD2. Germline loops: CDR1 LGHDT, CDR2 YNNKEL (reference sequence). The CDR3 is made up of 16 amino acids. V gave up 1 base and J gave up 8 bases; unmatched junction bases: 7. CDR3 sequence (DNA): TGTGCCAGCAGCCAAGTAGGTAGCGGGAGGGGCTATGAGCAGTTCTTC. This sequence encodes CASSQVGSGRGYEQFF.

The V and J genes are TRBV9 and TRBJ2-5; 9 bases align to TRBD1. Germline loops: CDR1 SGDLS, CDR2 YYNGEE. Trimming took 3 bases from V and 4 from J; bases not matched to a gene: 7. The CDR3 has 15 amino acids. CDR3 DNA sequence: TGTGCCAGCAGCGCCGTGGGACAGGGCGGAGAGACCCAGTACTTC. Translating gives CASSAVGQGGETQYF.

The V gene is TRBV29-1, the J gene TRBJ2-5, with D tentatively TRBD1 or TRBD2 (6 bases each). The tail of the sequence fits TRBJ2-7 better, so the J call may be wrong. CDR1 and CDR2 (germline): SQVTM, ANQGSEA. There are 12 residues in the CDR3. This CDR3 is CSVALGGGEQYF. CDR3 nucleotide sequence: TGCAGCGTTGCCCTCGGAGGGGGCGAGCAGTACTTC.

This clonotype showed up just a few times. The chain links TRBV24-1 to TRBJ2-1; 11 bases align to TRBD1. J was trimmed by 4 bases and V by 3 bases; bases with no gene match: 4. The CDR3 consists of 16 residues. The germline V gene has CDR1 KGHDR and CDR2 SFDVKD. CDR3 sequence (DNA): TGTGCCACCAGTGATCGGGGGACAGGGGGTTACAATGAGCAGTTCTTC. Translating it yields CATSDRGTGGYNEQFF.

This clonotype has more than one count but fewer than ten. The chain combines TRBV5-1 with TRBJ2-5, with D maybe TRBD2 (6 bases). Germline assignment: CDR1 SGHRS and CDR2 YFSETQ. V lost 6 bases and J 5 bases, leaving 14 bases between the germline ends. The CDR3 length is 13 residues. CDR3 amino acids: CASTRDGQETQYF. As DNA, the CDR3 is TGCGCCAGCACGCGGGATGGTCAGGAGACCCAGTACTTC.

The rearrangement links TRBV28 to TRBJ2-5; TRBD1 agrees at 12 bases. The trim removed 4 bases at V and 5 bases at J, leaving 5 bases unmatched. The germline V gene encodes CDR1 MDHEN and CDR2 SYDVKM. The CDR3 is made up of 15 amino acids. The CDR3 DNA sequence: TGTGCCAGCAGTTACCGGGACAGGGGGCTGGAGACCCAGTACTTC. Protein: CASSYRDRGLETQYF.

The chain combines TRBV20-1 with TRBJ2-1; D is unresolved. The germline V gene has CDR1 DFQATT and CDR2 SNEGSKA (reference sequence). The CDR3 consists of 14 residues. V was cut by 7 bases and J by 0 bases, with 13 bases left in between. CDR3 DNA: TGCAGTGGGAGCCCAACCAGCTCCTACAATGAGCAGTTCTTC. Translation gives CSGSPTSSYNEQFF.

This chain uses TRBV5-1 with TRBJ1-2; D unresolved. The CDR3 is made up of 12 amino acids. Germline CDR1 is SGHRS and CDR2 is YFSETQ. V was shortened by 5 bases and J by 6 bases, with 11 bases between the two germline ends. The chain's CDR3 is CASRDAPDGYTF. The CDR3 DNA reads TGCGCCAGCAGGGACGCTCCCGATGGCTACACCTTC.

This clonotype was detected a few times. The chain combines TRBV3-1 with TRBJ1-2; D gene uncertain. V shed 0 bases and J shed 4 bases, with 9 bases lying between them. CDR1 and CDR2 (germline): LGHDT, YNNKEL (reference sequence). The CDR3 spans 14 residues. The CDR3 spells CASSQDRTSYGYTF. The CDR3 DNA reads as TGTGCCAGCAGCCAAGATAGGACTTCCTATGGCTACACCTTC.

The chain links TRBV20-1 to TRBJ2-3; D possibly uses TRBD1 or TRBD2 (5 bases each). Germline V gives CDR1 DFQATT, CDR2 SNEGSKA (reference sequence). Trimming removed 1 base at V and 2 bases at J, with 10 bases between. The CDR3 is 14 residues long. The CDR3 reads CSARGWDLTDTQYF. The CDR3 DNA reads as TGCAGTGCTAGAGGGTGGGACCTCACAGATACGCAGTATTTT.

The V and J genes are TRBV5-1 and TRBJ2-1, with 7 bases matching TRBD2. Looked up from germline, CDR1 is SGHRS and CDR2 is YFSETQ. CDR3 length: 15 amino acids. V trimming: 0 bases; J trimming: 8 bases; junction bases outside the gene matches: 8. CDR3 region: CASSLDAGEPHEQFF. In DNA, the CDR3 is TGCGCCAGCAGCTTGGATGCGGGAGAGCCCCATGAGCAGTTCTTC.

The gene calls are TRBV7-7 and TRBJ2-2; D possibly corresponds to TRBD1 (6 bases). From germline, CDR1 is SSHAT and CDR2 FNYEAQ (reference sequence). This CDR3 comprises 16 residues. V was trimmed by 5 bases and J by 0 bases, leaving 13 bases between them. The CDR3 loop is CASSGQGLSNTGELFF. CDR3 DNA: TGTGCCAGCAGCGGGCAGGGGCTTTCGAACACCGGGGAGCTGTTTTTT.

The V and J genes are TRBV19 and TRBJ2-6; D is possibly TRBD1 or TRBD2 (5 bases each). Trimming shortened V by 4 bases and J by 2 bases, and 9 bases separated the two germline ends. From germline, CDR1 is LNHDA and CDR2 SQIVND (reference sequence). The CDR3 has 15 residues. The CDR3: CASSRGSTGANVLTF. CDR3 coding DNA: TGTGCCAGTAGTAGGGGGTCGACTGGGGCCAACGTCCTGACTTTC.

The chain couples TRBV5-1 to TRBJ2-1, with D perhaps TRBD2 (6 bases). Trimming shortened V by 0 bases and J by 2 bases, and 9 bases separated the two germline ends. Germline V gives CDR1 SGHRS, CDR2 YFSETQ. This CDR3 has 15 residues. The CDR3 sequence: CASSLGAGPYNEQFF. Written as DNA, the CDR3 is TGCGCCAGCAGCTTGGGAGCGGGCCCCTACAATGAGCAGTTCTTC.

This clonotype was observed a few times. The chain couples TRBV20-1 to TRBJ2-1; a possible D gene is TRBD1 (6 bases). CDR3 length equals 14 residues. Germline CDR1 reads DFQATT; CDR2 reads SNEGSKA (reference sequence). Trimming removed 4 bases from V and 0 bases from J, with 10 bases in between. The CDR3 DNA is TGCAGTGCTAAACAGGGAAGCTCCTACAATGAGCAGTTCTTC. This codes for CSAKQGSSYNEQFF.

DNA of the CDR3: TGTGCCAGCAGCTTTTGGCGGGAGACCCAGTACTTC. It codes for CASSFWRETQYF. The chain joins TRBV7-8 to TRBJ2-5; D remains unclear. The CDR3 is 12 residues long. Germline CDR1 reads SGHVS; CDR2 reads FQNEAQ. The V and J ends lost 3 bases and 5 bases respectively, with 7 bases between them.

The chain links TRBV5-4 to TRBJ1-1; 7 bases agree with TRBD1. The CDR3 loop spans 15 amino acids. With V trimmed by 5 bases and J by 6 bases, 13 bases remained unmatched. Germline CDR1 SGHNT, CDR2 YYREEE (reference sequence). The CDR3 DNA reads TGTGCCAGCAGTCTCGTCGACAGGGATAGCGCTGAAGCTTTCTTT. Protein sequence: CASSLVDRDSAEAFF.

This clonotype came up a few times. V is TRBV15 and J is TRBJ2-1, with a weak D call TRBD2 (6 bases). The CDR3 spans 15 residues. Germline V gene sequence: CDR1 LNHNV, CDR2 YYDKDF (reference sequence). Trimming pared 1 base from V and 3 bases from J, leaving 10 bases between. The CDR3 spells CATSRGPGGYNEQFF. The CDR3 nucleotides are TGTGCCACCAGCAGAGGCCCCGGGGGCTACAATGAGCAGTTCTTC.

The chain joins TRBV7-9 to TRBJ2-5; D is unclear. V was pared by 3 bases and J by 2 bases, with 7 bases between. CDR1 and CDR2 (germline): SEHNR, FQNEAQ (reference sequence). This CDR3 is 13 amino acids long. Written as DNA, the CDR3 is TGTGCCAGCAGCTTGTGGACGCAAGAGACCCAGTACTTC. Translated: CASSLWTQETQYF.